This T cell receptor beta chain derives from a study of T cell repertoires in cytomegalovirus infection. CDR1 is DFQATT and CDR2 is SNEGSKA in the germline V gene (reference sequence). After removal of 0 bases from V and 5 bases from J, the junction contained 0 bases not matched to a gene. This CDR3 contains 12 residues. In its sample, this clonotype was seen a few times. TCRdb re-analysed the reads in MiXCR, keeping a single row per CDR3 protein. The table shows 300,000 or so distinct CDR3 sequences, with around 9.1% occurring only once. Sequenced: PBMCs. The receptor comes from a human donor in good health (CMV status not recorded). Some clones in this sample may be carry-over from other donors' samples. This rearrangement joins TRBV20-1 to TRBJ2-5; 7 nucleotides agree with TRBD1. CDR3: CSARETGETQYF. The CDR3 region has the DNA TGCAGTGCTAGAGAGACAGGGGAGACCCAGTACTTC.